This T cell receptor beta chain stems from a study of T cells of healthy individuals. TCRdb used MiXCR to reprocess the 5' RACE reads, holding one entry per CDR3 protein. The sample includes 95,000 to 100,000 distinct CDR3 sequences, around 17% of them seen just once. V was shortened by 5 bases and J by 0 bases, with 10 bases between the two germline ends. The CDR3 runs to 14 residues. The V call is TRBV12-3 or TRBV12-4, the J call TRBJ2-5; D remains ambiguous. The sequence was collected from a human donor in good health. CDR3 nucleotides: TGTGCCAGCAGTCGAGATAGGGACCAAGAGACCCAGTACTTC. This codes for CASSRDRDQETQYF.